One sample yielded the 22 T cell receptor beta chains listed below, sequenced in a study of T cells in Graves' hyperthyroidism and ophthalmopathy. RNA transcripts yielded amplified TCR beta CDR3 regions. Primed by the HTBI set, a first-round RT-PCR was run on the TCR CDR3. TCRdb called the multiplex PCR reads again in MiXCR, with one record for every CDR3 protein. Of about 640,000 distinct CDR3 sequences in the sample, roughly 20% were seen once. The sequenced material came from blood. These receptor sequences come from a man aged 30 to 39 with Graves' ophthalmopathy.

The chain employs TRBV7-8 and TRBJ1-5; D is perhaps TRBD1 (5 bases). The length of the CDR3 is 13 residues. In germline, CDR1 is SGHVS, CDR2 FQNEAQ. V lost 1 base and J lost 7, with 8 bases in between. This chain's CDR3 is CASSLERGQPQHF. The CDR3 DNA follows: TGTGCCAGCAGCTTAGAGAGGGGCCAGCCCCAGCATTTT.

In this sample, this clonotype turned up many times. This chain joins TRBV28 and TRBJ1-4; maybe TRBD1 (5 bases). Germline V CDR1 and CDR2: MDHEN, SYDVKM. The CDR3 is 15 amino acids. Trimming took off 3 bases at V and 5 bases at J, with 13 bases between the two ends. The CDR3 coding sequence is TGTGCCAGCAGTTTCTACGGGACTCCGAATGAAAAACTGTTTTTT. It translates to CASSFYGTPNEKLFF. Full variable domain (rest looked up from reference TRBV28 and TRBJ1-4): DVKVTQSSRYLVKRTGEKVFLECVQDMDHENMFWYRQDPGLGLRLIYFSYDVKMKEKGDIPEGYSVSREKKERFSLILESASTNQTSMYLCASSFYGTPNEKLFFGSGTQLSVL.

Ten or more counts support this clonotype. The chain carries TRBV11-2 and TRBJ2-7; a possible D gene is TRBD2 (6 bases). The CDR3 runs 15 residues. V was shortened by 5 bases and J by 0 bases, with 14 bases between the two germline ends. From germline, CDR1 is SGHAT and CDR2 FQNNGV. As DNA, the CDR3 is TGTGCCAGCAGCCCCGGGGTAGCGGACTCCTACGAGCAGTACTTC. This sequence encodes CASSPGVADSYEQYF.

Only a few counts were recorded for this clonotype. V usage is TRBV6-1 and J usage is TRBJ1-2; 8 bases agree with TRBD1. V dropped 4 bases and J dropped 2; count of bases not matched to a gene: 3. From germline, CDR1 is MNHNS and CDR2 SASEGT. CDR3 size: 14 residues. The CDR3 loop reads CASSGRGRNYGYTF. In DNA, the CDR3 is TGTGCCAGCAGTGGCAGGGGGCGAAACTATGGCTACACCTTC.

The V gene is TRBV4-3, the J gene TRBJ2-7; 8 nucleotides line up with TRBD1. The V segment lost 2 bases and the J segment 6 bases; nucleotides outside the gene matches: 9. CDR1 is LGHNA and CDR2 is YSLEER in the germline V gene. The CDR3 totals 15 residues. DNA for the CDR3: TGCGCCAGCAGCCAAAGACAGGGGAAGGTGAGCGAGCAGTACTTC. It yields the protein CASSQRQGKVSEQYF.

Details on this clonotype: It may be a read error: a sequence one base away is much more abundant. The CDR3 is CASRITGGTYYERYF. Written as DNA, the CDR3 is TGTGCCAGCAGGATAACTGGCGGGACCTACTACGAGCGGTACTTC. V and J are TRBV28 and TRBJ2-7; D is perhaps TRBD2 (6 bases). The CDR3 has 15 residues. Germline V gives CDR1 MDHEN, CDR2 SYDVKM.

The rearrangement links TRBV15 to TRBJ2-3; 9 bases fit TRBD1. The ends lost 5 bases at V and 1 base at J; junction bases unmatched: 7. From germline, CDR1 is LNHNV and CDR2 YYDKDF (reference sequence). CDR3 length: 16 residues. CDR3 coding DNA: TGTGCCACCAGCCCCCGGACAGGGGACCGCACAGATACGCAGTATTTT. Translated, it gives CATSPRTGDRTDTQYF. Supplemented by reference TRBV15 and TRBJ2-3, the full variable domain reads DAMVIQNPRYQVTQFGKPVTLSCSQTLNHNVMYWYQQKSSQAPKLLFHYYDKDFNNEADTPDNFQSRRPNTSFCFLDIRSPGLGDTAMYLCATSPRTGDRTDTQYFGPGTRLTVL.

Only a few counts were recorded for this clonotype. V gene TRBV27 combines with J gene TRBJ2-7; D may be TRBD2 (5 bases). Between the trimmed V and J ends, which lost 4 bases and 6 bases, there was a span of 13 bases. Germline V gene lookup returns CDR1 MNHEY and CDR2 SMNVEV (reference sequence). The CDR3 runs 13 residues. The DNA of the CDR3 is TGTGCCAGCAGTTCGGGGTTCACGAGCGAGCAGTACTTC. It is translated as CASSSGFTSEQYF.

The V call is TRBV28, the J call TRBJ2-2, with D possibly being TRBD1 or TRBD2 (6 bases each). The V gene's germline CDR1 is MDHEN and CDR2 SYDVKM. Trimming removed 6 bases at V and 0 bases at J, with 14 bases between. The CDR3 extends over 16 amino acids. The CDR3: CASRAFGGANTGELFF. CDR3 DNA sequence: TGTGCCAGCAGGGCGTTCGGGGGCGCGAACACCGGGGAGCTGTTTTTT.

A few counts support this clonotype. V gene TRBV14 combines with J gene TRBJ2-3; TRBD2 agrees at 8 bases. The V gene end was trimmed by 4 bases and the J gene end by 6 bases; junction bases not matched to a gene: 6. Germline V gene sequence: CDR1 SGHDN, CDR2 FVKESK. The CDR3 has 14 residues. The CDR3 reads CASSPLAEGDTQYF. As DNA, the CDR3 is TGTGCCAGCAGCCCACTAGCGGAGGGGGATACGCAGTATTTT.

This clonotype came up a few times. The V call is TRBV28, the J call TRBJ1-4; a weak D match, TRBD1 (6 bases). Trimming cost V 5 bases and J 10 bases, with 11 bases left between them. Germline CDR1 and CDR2: MDHEN and SYDVKM. This CDR3 has 12 residues. CDR3 bases: TGTGCCAGCAGTCCCCCCAGGGGAAAACTGTTTTTT. This translates into CASSPPRGKLFF.

The chain employs TRBV24-1 and TRBJ2-1; D is ambiguous. Germline-derived CDR1 and CDR2 are KGHDR and SFDVKD. The germline V and J ends were trimmed by 5 bases and 7 bases, with 17 bases remaining between them. The CDR3 sequence is 15 residues long. The CDR3 DNA reads as TGTGCCACCAGTGTAGGCCTGGTACGTAGTAATGAGCAGTTCTTC. The encoded protein is CATSVGLVRSNEQFF.

The chain combines TRBV28 with TRBJ2-5; 7 bases are shared with TRBD2. CDR1 and CDR2 (germline): MDHEN, SYDVKM. This CDR3 comprises 12 residues. J lost 5 bases, V lost 5 bases, and 2 bases had no gene match. The CDR3 is CASSGGEETQYF. CDR3 in DNA: TGTGCCAGCAGTGGGGGGGAGGAGACCCAGTACTTC.

This clonotype was counted a few times. J is TRBJ2-3 and V is TRBV20-1; tentatively, D is TRBD2 (5 bases). CDR1 is DFQATT and CDR2 is SNEGSKA in the germline V gene (reference sequence). The CDR3 covers 13 residues. The V and J ends lost 6 bases and 6 bases respectively, with 16 bases between them. CDR3 nucleotides: TGCAGTGCAGCGACATCCCCGGGGGATACGCAGTATTTT. Its translation: CSAATSPGDTQYF.

This clonotype was detected only a few times. The chain employs TRBV28 and TRBJ1-2; D gene uncertain. This CDR3 contains 12 residues. V lost 8 bases, J lost 4 bases, and 11 bases lay in between. CDR1 is MDHEN, CDR2 SYDVKM, per germline. CDR3 nucleotide sequence: TGTGCCAGCGGCTCAAGGATCTATGGCTACACCTTC. Translating it yields CASGSRIYGYTF.

This clonotype has at least ten counts. The chain employs TRBV7-8 and TRBJ2-7; either TRBD1 or TRBD2 may supply D (7 bases each). Germline V gives CDR1 SGHVS, CDR2 FQNEAQ. Trimming shortened V by 5 bases and J by 0 bases, and 14 bases separated the two germline ends. The CDR3 spans 15 residues. The DNA of the CDR3 is TGTGCCAGCAGCCGAGCGGGACAGTCCTCCTACGAGCAGTACTTC. Translation: CASSRAGQSSYEQYF.

This clonotype was observed many times. The rearrangement uses TRBV2 and TRBJ1-1, with no clear D. The CDR3 totals 15 residues. Germline V gives CDR1 SNHLY, CDR2 FYNNEI. Trimming left V 7 bases short and J 5 bases short, with 20 bases between. Here the CDR3 reads CASKIGERTSTEAFF. The CDR3 DNA sequence: TGTGCCAGCAAAATTGGGGAACGAACTTCTACTGAAGCTTTCTTT.

The chain uses TRBV24-1 and TRBJ2-1; 13 bases agree with TRBD2. Germline V gene lookup returns CDR1 KGHDR and CDR2 SFDVKD. Germline trimming cut 7 bases from V and 4 bases from J; bases unmatched to any gene: 6. The CDR3 loop spans 16 amino acids. CDR3 coding DNA: TGTGCCACCAGCTTCCCGGGACTAGCGGGGTACAATGAGCAGTTCTTC. Translated, it gives CATSFPGLAGYNEQFF.

This clonotype was seen ten or more times. This sequence joins TRBV7-8 and TRBJ2-7, with TRBD2 identical over 8 bases. After removal of 5 bases from V and 3 bases from J, the junction contained 9 bases not matched to a gene. Looked up from germline, CDR1 is SGHVS and CDR2 is FQNEAQ. The CDR3 loop spans 15 amino acids. CDR3 residues: CASSITGTRGYEQYF. DNA of the CDR3: TGTGCCAGCAGCATCACCGGGACTAGAGGCTACGAGCAGTACTTC.

Note on this clonotype: A much larger clone lies a single base off, so this may be a read error. The J gene is TRBJ2-7, the V gene TRBV10-3; D gene unclear. This CDR3 is built from 13 residues. Germline V gene sequence: CDR1 ENHRY, CDR2 SYGVKD. CDR3 sequence reads: CAISESTLVERYF. The CDR3 DNA is TGTGCCATCAGTGAGTCGACTCTCGTGGAGCGGTACTTC.

This clonotype occurred many times. This sequence joins TRBV12-3 or TRBV12-4 and TRBJ2-7; D unresolved. The CDR3 runs to 15 residues. Trimming pared 5 bases from V and 2 bases from J, leaving 16 bases between. The CDR3 DNA is TGTGCCAGCAGTCCTTCCTATCGACACCCCTACGAGCAGTACTTC. Translating gives CASSPSYRHPYEQYF.

The chain recombines TRBV7-8 with TRBJ2-1, with D maybe TRBD2 (6 bases). The CDR3 extends over 16 amino acids. Trimming stripped 4 bases from V and 2 bases from J, with 15 bases between. The germline V gene encodes CDR1 SGHVS and CDR2 FQNEAQ. The CDR3 sequence is CASSWRGPNPYNEQFF. The CDR3 nucleotides read TGTGCCAGCAGCTGGCGGGGACCCAATCCCTACAATGAGCAGTTCTTC.